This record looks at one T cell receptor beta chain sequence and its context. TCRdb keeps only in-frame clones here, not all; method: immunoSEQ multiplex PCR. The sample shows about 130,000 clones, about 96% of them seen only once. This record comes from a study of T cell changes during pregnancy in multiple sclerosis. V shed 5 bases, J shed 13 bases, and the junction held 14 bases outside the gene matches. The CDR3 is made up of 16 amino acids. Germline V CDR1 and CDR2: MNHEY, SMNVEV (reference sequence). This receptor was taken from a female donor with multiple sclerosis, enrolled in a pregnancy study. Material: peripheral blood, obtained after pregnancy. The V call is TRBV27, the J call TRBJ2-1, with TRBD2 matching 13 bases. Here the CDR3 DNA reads TGTGCCAGCAGTACCCAATCCGGACTAGCGGGAGTTAAACAGTTCTTC. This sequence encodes CASSTQSGLAGVKQFF.